This section outlines one T cell receptor (beta chain) sequence together with its context. This entry belongs to a study of T cells expressing NK-cell markers. TCRdb re-called the 5' RACE reads, yielding one record per CDR3 amino acid sequence without DNA. Its table lists about 460,000 distinct CDR3 sequences. This CDR3 is 16 amino acids long. CDR1 is LGHDT and CDR2 is YNNKEL in the germline V gene (reference sequence). The source is a woman aged 50 to 60 in good health. This chain connects TRBV3-1 to TRBJ2-2; the TRBD1 assignment by TCRdb is unverifiable without DNA. Sequencing was done on a sample of blood T cells: a sorted CD56 or NKG2C T cell subset, CD4+ or CD8+ T cells, or bulk PBMC T cells (not recorded which). CDR3 loop: CASSQVSRGDTGELFF.